This T cell receptor (beta chain) was observed in a study of T cell responses to AZD1222 COVID-19 vaccine. This CDR3 is 13 amino acids long. CDR1 and CDR2 (germline): MNHEY, SVGEGT. V was cut by 2 bases and J by 2 bases, with 6 bases left in between. Second doses were pooled across both intervals (about 4 or about 12 weeks). As for this clone: Antigen specificity is unknown.

Assay used: immunoSEQ multiplex PCR; TCRdb lists only in-frame clones, some missing. The sample carries approximately 130,000 clones, about 88% recorded once. The study's findings and limits: The donors showed a predominance of white British ancestry and of females, with possible underestimation of clonal diversity. Targets within unmutated variant regions were reportedly found for nearly half of spike-specific TCRs. Recipients of two AZD1222 doses showed rising Spike-specific TCR breadth and depth.

This sequence was found in an adult who received the AZD1222 COVID-19 vaccine. J is TRBJ1-2 and V is TRBV6-2 or TRBV6-3; no clear D gene. The sample here was peripheral blood, taken 28 days after the second AZD1222 dose. The CDR3 region is CASSYDPNYGYTF. CDR3 sequence (DNA): TGTGCCAGCAGTTACGACCCCAACTATGGCTACACCTTC.